This TCR beta chain is drawn from a study of blood T cell repertoires in COVID-19. Background on the study: Acute and convalescent COVID-19 specimens originated in the United States, Italy and Spain. Nucleic acid was either cDNA or gDNA, and it came from T cells, B-cell-depleted T cells, or PBMCs.

The V gene's germline CDR1 is KGHSH and CDR2 LQKENI. With 4 bases clipped from V and 10 bases from J, the junction kept 8 bases outside the gene matches. This CDR3 is 16 amino acids long. Per the original data handling: Estimation of nucleated cell counts relied on the amplification of reference gene primers. TCRdb's table, derived via immunoSEQ multiplex PCR, lists solely in-frame clones and lacks some. Clone size and the V and J calls come from that table; the DNA yielded D and trimming. The sample holds roughly 240,000 clones; around four fifths are singletons and the top ten take approximately 1.9%.

The rearrangement links TRBV18 to TRBJ2-1; 15 nucleotides line up with TRBD2. Sequences were obtained from peripheral blood. The clonotype comes from a woman aged 80 or older with acute or convalescent COVID-19. In nucleotides, the CDR3 is TGTGCCAGCTCACAACTCCCGGGACTAGCGGGAGGAGAGCAGTTCTTC. Protein product: CASSQLPGLAGGEQFF. The full variable domain, its missing parts supplied by reference TRBV18 and TRBJ2-1, is NAGVMQNPRHLVRRRGQEARLRCSPMKGHSHVYWYRQLPEEGLKFMVYLQKENIIDESGMPKERFSAEFPKEGPSILRIQQVVRGDSAAYFCASSQLPGLAGGEQFFGPGTRLTVL.